Following are 30 T cell receptor beta chains from one sample sequenced in a study of identical twins. TCRdb re-derived calls from the 5' RACE reads in MiXCR, one entry per CDR3 protein. Of 1.5 million or so distinct CDR3 sequences listed, about 30% are singletons. The sequencing sample was made of cord blood. Receptors were obtained from a newborn girl in good health.

This clonotype has just a few counts. The chain links TRBV5-1 to TRBJ1-1; TRBD1 is a possible D gene (6 bases). CDR1 is SGHRS, CDR2 YFSETQ, per germline. The CDR3 contains 13 residues. The ends were cut back, 4 bases at V and 5 bases at J, with 12 bases in the middle. The CDR3 nucleotides are TGCGCCAGCAGCCCTGACGGACAGACTGAAGCTTTCTTT. Protein sequence: CASSPDGQTEAFF.

CDR3 protein: CASSEATDDGYTF. The CDR3 DNA is TGTGCCAGCAGTGAGGCGACGGACGATGGCTACACCTTC. The V gene is TRBV2, the J gene TRBJ1-2; D unresolved. V was clipped by 3 bases and J by 6 bases, with 11 bases between them. From germline, CDR1 is SNHLY and CDR2 FYNNEI. The CDR3 extends over 13 amino acids.

In its sample, this clonotype was seen many times. At one end, the junction sequence differs from germline, possibly due to a read error. This rearrangement joins TRBV5-1 to TRBJ1-2; 8 nucleotides match TRBD1. The length of the CDR3 is 13 residues. Germline values: CDR1 SGHRS, CDR2 YFSETQ. This chain's CDR3 is CASSPGQAYGYTF. The CDR3 DNA reads as TGTGCCAGCAGCCCGGGACAGGCCTATGGCTACACCTTC.

The rearrangement joins TRBV2 to TRBJ2-1; D call uncertain. The CDR3 length is 15 residues. The V gene lost 3 bases and the J gene lost 0 bases, with 9 bases spanning the gap. The V gene's germline CDR1 is SNHLY and CDR2 FYNNEI. The CDR3 reads CASSDESVSYNEQFF. The CDR3 nucleotides are TGTGCCAGCAGTGACGAGAGCGTCTCCTACAATGAGCAGTTCTTC.

This clonotype was seen a few times. The V gene is TRBV6-1, the J gene TRBJ1-6, with a tentative D call TRBD1 (5 bases). Germline assignment: CDR1 MNHNS and CDR2 SASEGT. The CDR3 spans 16 residues. V lost 4 bases to trimming and J lost 7 bases, with 17 bases between them. This CDR3 reads CASSAGTTVWNSPLHF. Written as DNA, the CDR3 is TGTGCCAGCAGTGCCGGGACTACGGTGTGGAATTCACCCCTCCACTTT.

In this sample, this clonotype turned up a few times. The rearrangement joins TRBV28 to TRBJ1-1; D uncertain. Trimming cost V 2 bases and J 11 bases, with 9 bases left between them. Germline V gene data show CDR1 as MDHEN and CDR2 as SYDVKM. This CDR3 has 11 amino acids. The DNA of the CDR3 is TGTGCCAGCAGTTTAGCTATGACGGCTTTCTTT. The encoded protein is CASSLAMTAFF.

This clonotype was picked up one time. Its ends do not fully match the called genes, so a read error is possible. The CDR3 is CASSSRGYNERFF. For the CDR3, the DNA is TGTGCCAGCAGCTCCCGGGGTTACAATGAGCGGTTCTTC. The chain links TRBV13 to TRBJ2-1; perhaps TRBD2 as D (5 bases). The CDR3 contains 13 residues. CDR1 is PRHDT, CDR2 FYEKMQ, per germline (reference sequence).

This chain joins TRBV28 and TRBJ2-1; TRBD2 might be the D (6 bases). The germline V gene encodes CDR1 MDHEN and CDR2 SYDVKM. With 5 bases removed from V and 10 bases from J, the gap between germline ends came to 15 bases. CDR3 length: 13 residues. The CDR3 nucleotides are TGTGCCAGCAGTCGGGACTTCCCCTACGAGCAGTTCTTC. Residues: CASSRDFPYEQFF.

This clonotype was picked up many times. This chain joins TRBV29-1 and TRBJ2-4, with 7 bases fitting TRBD1. Trimming cost V 3 bases and J 4 bases; bases outside gene matches: 0. Germline V gene lookup returns CDR1 SQVTM and CDR2 ANQGSEA. The CDR3 loop spans 12 amino acids. The CDR3 DNA follows: TGCAGCGTTGAGGGACAGAAAAACATTCAGTACTTC. Translated: CSVEGQKNIQYF.

A word on this clonotype: The junction and the germline gene differ at one end; a read error may be behind it. The chain joins TRBV2 to TRBJ2-7; TRBD1 might be the D (6 bases). The CDR3 sequence is 13 residues long. Germline loops: CDR1 SNHLY, CDR2 FYNNEI. The CDR3, as DNA: TGTGCCAGCAGTGATCCACAGGGATACGAGCCGTACTTC. It codes for CASSDPQGYEPYF.

The J gene is TRBJ2-3, the V gene TRBV7-9, with 8 bases aligning to TRBD2. Germline V gene data show CDR1 as SEHNR and CDR2 as FQNEAQ (reference sequence). The CDR3 contains 12 residues. Trimming at V came to 2 bases and at J to 12 bases, leaving 4 bases not matched to a gene. In DNA, the CDR3 is TGTGCCAGCAGCTTATCCGGGACTAGTCAGTATTTT. It is translated as CASSLSGTSQYF.

This clonotype has more than one count but fewer than ten. The chain has TRBV4-1 and TRBJ1-5; the D gene is possibly TRBD1 (5 bases). From germline, CDR1 is MGHRA and CDR2 YSYEKL. Trimming left V 0 bases short and J 7 bases short, with 19 bases between. CDR3 length: 17 residues. The CDR3: CASSQDNRNRWYQPQHF. In nucleotides, the CDR3 is TGCGCCAGCAGCCAAGATAATCGGAACAGGTGGTACCAGCCCCAGCATTTT.

This chain links TRBV7-2 with TRBJ2-1; 8 bases align to TRBD2. This CDR3 is 15 amino acids long. With 2 bases clipped from V and 12 bases from J, the junction kept 12 bases outside the gene matches. CDR1 and CDR2 (germline): SGHTA, FQGNSA. The DNA for the CDR3 is TGTGCCAGCAGCTTATCTACCGGGAGGGGTATGGGGCAGTTCTTC. Protein sequence: CASSLSTGRGMGQFF.

Of note for this clonotype: Just one base apart from a much larger clone, this may be a read error. The genes are TRBV10-3 and TRBJ2-5; 8 bases fit TRBD2. Germline CDR1 reads ENHRY; CDR2 reads SYGVKD. The CDR3 totals 11 residues. V lost 11 bases, J lost 4 bases, and 3 bases stayed unmatched. The CDR3 DNA reads TGTGCCGTCGCGGGAGGAGAGACCCAGTACTTC. Encoded protein: CAVAGGETQYF.

This rearrangement joins TRBV20-1 to TRBJ1-5, with TRBD1 matching 8 bases. Trimming took 1 base from V and 1 from J; bases not matched to a gene: 9. The CDR3 loop spans 17 amino acids. Germline CDR1 and CDR2: DFQATT and SNEGSKA (reference sequence). The CDR3 is CSARGTGPSRSNQPQHF. Written as DNA, the CDR3 is TGCAGTGCTAGAGGGACAGGGCCGTCTCGGAGCAATCAGCCCCAGCATTTT.

The J gene is TRBJ2-1, the V gene TRBV2; D is undetermined. The CDR3 length is 14 residues. V was cut by 2 bases and J by 4 bases, with 9 bases left in between. CDR1 and CDR2 (germline): SNHLY, FYNNEI. The CDR3 region has the DNA TGTGCCAGCAGTGAACTAGTTTTGTACAATGAGCAGTTCTTC. Its protein product is CASSELVLYNEQFF.

J is TRBJ2-2 and V is TRBV11-2, with 9 bases fitting TRBD2. The CDR3 has 18 residues. In germline, CDR1 is SGHAT, CDR2 FQNNGV. The junction had 10 bases not matched to a gene; V was cut back by 5 bases and J by 0 bases. CDR3: CASSPHSGGIANTGELFF. The CDR3 DNA sequence: TGTGCCAGCAGCCCACATAGCGGGGGCATTGCGAACACCGGGGAGCTGTTTTTT.

This clonotype has a handful of counts. The rearrangement joins TRBV4-2 to TRBJ2-1, with D possibly matching TRBD2 (6 bases). The CDR3 length is 16 residues. The V end was cut by 1 base, the J end by 0 bases, with 10 bases between. From germline, CDR1 is LGHNA and CDR2 YNFKEQ. CDR3 in DNA: TGTGCCAGCAGCCAAGCCGGGGGTCGCTCCTACAATGAGCAGTTCTTC. Translation gives CASSQAGGRSYNEQFF.

This clonotype was counted between two and nine times. The CDR3 protein is CATSDPETQYF. CDR3 nucleotides: TGTGCCACCAGTGATCCGGAGACCCAGTACTTC. The J gene is TRBJ2-5, the V gene TRBV24-1; no reliable D call. The ends were cut back, 3 bases at V and 5 bases at J, with 3 bases in the middle. The germline V gene has CDR1 KGHDR and CDR2 SFDVKD. This CDR3 comprises 11 residues.

This clonotype was seen a handful of times. Compared with germline, one end of the junction differs, possibly owing to a read error. The J gene is TRBJ1-2, the V gene TRBV7-9; no clear D gene. Germline V gives CDR1 SEHNR, CDR2 FQNEAQ (reference sequence). CDR3 length: 15 amino acids. The CDR3 DNA reads TGTGCCAGCAGCTTAGCGCCCATCCCTTACTATAGCTACACCTTC. This translates into CASSLAPIPYYSYTF.

The rearrangement uses TRBV4-2 and TRBJ2-7, with 11 bases matching TRBD2. The CDR3 consists of 15 residues. V shed 4 bases, J shed 2 bases, and the junction held 4 bases outside the gene matches. The germline gives CDR1 LGHNA, CDR2 YNFKEQ. The CDR3 loop reads CASSRATSGTYEQYF. The CDR3 nucleotides read TGTGCCAGCAGCCGAGCGACTAGCGGGACCTACGAGCAGTACTTC.

The rearrangement links TRBV11-2 to TRBJ2-7; TRBD2 is a possible D gene (8 bases). Germline CDR1 is SGHAT and CDR2 is FQNNGV. This CDR3 is built from 16 residues. The V and J ends lost 4 bases and 3 bases respectively, with 19 bases between them. This CDR3 is CASSSRGGSGSYEQYF. The CDR3 DNA sequence: TGTGCCAGCAGCTCCAGGGGGGGGAGCGGGAGCTACGAGCAGTACTTC.

The table lists this clonotype with a few counts. J is TRBJ2-4 and V is TRBV29-1, with TRBD1 identical over 7 bases. The J segment lost 5 bases and the V segment lost 4 bases, leaving 5 bases of the junction unmatched. Germline values: CDR1 SQVTM, CDR2 ANQGSEA. The CDR3 has 13 residues. The CDR3 DNA is TGCAGCGTTGGGCACAGGGGTCAAAACATTCAGTACTTC. Protein: CSVGHRGQNIQYF.

This clonotype has only a few counts. The chain recombines TRBV20-1 with TRBJ2-3, with 10 bases aligning to TRBD2. Per the germline V gene, CDR1 is DFQATT and CDR2 is SNEGSKA (reference sequence). This CDR3 spans 15 amino acids. With V trimmed by 6 bases and J by 4 bases, 10 bases remained unmatched. This CDR3 is CSARGTSVRSDTQYF. As DNA, the CDR3 is TGCAGTGCGAGGGGGACTAGCGTTAGGTCAGATACGCAGTATTTT.

The J gene is TRBJ2-7, the V gene TRBV6-2 or TRBV6-3, with TRBD2 matching over 9 bases. The length of the CDR3 is 16 residues. Per the germline V gene, CDR1 is MNHEY and CDR2 is SVGEGT. V lost 4 bases, J lost 3 bases, and 10 bases stayed unmatched. CDR3 bases: TGTGCCAGCAGTTGTTGGCTAGCGGGATCGTTCTACGAGCAGTACTTC. It encodes CASSCWLAGSFYEQYF.

Only a few counts were recorded for this clonotype. The gene calls are TRBV2 and TRBJ2-1, with D maybe TRBD2 (6 bases). CDR1 and CDR2 (germline): SNHLY, FYNNEI. CDR3 length: 15 residues. V lost 8 bases, J lost 0 bases, and 14 bases lay in between. The CDR3 loop is CASLLALSSYNEQFF. The DNA for the CDR3 is TGTGCCAGCCTACTAGCTTTGAGCTCCTACAATGAGCAGTTCTTC. Full variable domain (rest looked up from reference TRBV2 and TRBJ2-1): EPEVTQTPSHQVTQMGQEVILRCVPISNHLYFYWYRQILGQKVEFLVSFYNNEISEKSEIFDDQFSVERPDGSNFTLKIRSTKLEDSAMYFCASLLALSSYNEQFFGPGTRLTVL.

The chain recombines TRBV14 with TRBJ1-2; D is unresolved. Trimming stripped 2 bases from V and 3 bases from J, with 4 bases between. This CDR3 has 12 amino acids. Germline V gene data show CDR1 as SGHDN and CDR2 as FVKESK. Here the CDR3 reads CASSQSDYGYTF. The CDR3 DNA sequence: TGTGCCAGCAGCCAATCGGACTATGGCTACACCTTC.

The chain uses TRBV12-3 or TRBV12-4 and TRBJ2-1; D gene ambiguous. The ends were cut back, 8 bases at V and 0 bases at J, with 11 bases in the middle. The CDR3 runs 14 residues. CDR3 loop: CASGIYSSYNEQFF. CDR3 sequence (DNA): TGTGCCAGCGGGATTTATAGCTCCTACAATGAGCAGTTCTTC.

V usage is TRBV28 and J usage is TRBJ2-7; D call uncertain. The germline gives CDR1 MDHEN, CDR2 SYDVKM. The CDR3 consists of 15 residues. V dropped 1 base and J dropped 0 bases, with 10 bases sitting between them. The CDR3 DNA sequence: TGTGCCAGCAGTTTATTCCGGGCAGCCTCCTACGAGCAGTACTTC. It translates to CASSLFRAASYEQYF.

The chain uses TRBV5-5 and TRBJ1-5; D not resolved. Trimming removed 4 bases from V and 6 bases from J, with 17 bases in between. CDR1 and CDR2 (germline): SGHKS, YYEKEE (reference sequence). The CDR3 sequence is 15 residues long. DNA for the CDR3: TGTGCCAGCAGCCTGGTACGGGGTTCGGGTCAGCCCCAGCATTTT. Its protein is CASSLVRGSGQPQHF.